This record covers a single T cell receptor beta chain. Its matching antigen is unknown. Trimming took 0 bases from V and 3 from J; bases not matched to a gene: 10. CDR3 length equals 19 residues. Germline lookup yields CDR1 MGHRA and CDR2 YSYEKL. Separate from the approximately 700-subject first cohort was the approximately 120-subject validation cohort, to which the donors belonged. Assay used: immunoSEQ multiplex PCR; TCRdb lists only in-frame clones, some missing. The sample comprises about 170,000 clones, roughly 89% of which are singletons, and 10% to 13% rests with the top ten. The data originate from a study of cytomegalovirus exposure and HLA in healthy donors. Study results and limitations: Reports described diagnosis of cytomegalovirus status by the classifier as highly specific and sensitive. TCR clusters originating in the first cohort tended to co-occur in the 110 or so validation repertoires, according to a later analysis. The listing of 150 to 200 TCR beta chains classed them as cytomegalovirus-associated.

The chain employs TRBV4-1 and TRBJ2-7; 14 positions agree with TRBD2. The sequence was obtained from a woman under 30 in good health and CMV-seropositive. The sequenced material came from PBMCs. In DNA, the CDR3 is TGCGCCAGCAGCCAAGACGTGGGGCCGGGACTAGCGGGAGTCTACGAGCAGTACTTC. Amino acid sequence: CASSQDVGPGLAGVYEQYF.